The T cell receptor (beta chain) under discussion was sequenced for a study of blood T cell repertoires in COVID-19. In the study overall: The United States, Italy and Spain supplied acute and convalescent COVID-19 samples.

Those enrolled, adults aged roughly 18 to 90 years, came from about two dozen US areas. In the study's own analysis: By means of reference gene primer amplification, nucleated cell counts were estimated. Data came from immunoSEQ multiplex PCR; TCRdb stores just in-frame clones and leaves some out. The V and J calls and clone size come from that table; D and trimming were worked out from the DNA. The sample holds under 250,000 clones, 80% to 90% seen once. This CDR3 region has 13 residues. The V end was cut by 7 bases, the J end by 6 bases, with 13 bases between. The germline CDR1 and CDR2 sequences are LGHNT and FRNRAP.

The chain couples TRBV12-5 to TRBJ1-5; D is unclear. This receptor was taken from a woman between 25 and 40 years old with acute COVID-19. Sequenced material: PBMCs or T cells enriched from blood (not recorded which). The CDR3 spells CASASQDFQPQHF. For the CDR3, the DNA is TGTGCTAGTGCCAGCCAGGATTTTCAGCCCCAGCATTTT.